The next 30 T cell receptor beta chains were all read from a single sample in a study of blood T cell repertoires in COVID-19. Clones were sequenced by immunoSEQ multiplex PCR, and TCRdb holds only the in-frame ones, with some missing. The sample lists about 220,000 clones, less than 85% occurring once. The sequencing input was peripheral blood. Source of these receptors: a woman aged 70-85 years with acute or convalescent COVID-19.

The rearrangement uses TRBV7-9 and TRBJ2-5; 8 positions agree with TRBD2. From germline, CDR1 is SEHNR and CDR2 FQNEAQ (reference sequence). The CDR3 has 16 residues. V shed 5 bases and J 1 base; nucleotides not matched to a gene: 9. The CDR3 loop reads CASSHSGGAVQETQYF. The CDR3 DNA reads as TGTGCCAGCAGCCACAGCGGGGGAGCCGTCCAAGAGACCCAGTACTTC.

V and J are TRBV5-1 and TRBJ2-5; 8 nucleotides match TRBD1. The CDR3 is made up of 14 amino acids. CDR1 and CDR2 from the germline V gene are SGHRS and YFSETQ. With V trimmed by 8 bases and J by 2 bases, 8 bases remained unmatched. CDR3 coding DNA: TGCGCCAGTCACTTTGGACAGGGACAAGAGACCCAGTACTTC. Translating it yields CASHFGQGQETQYF.

This clone appeared a few times. The gene calls are TRBV10-2 and TRBJ2-5, with D possibly being TRBD2 (5 bases). Germline CDR1 reads WSHSY; CDR2 reads SAAADI. The CDR3 is made up of 12 amino acids. V was shortened by 7 bases and J by 1 base, with 7 bases between the two germline ends. CDR3 bases: TGCGCCAGCACCGGGGTCCAAGAGACCCAGTACTTC. The encoded protein is CASTGVQETQYF.

The rearrangement links TRBV4-1 to TRBJ2-7; TRBD2 matches at 11 bases. There are 15 residues in the CDR3. J was trimmed by 6 bases and V by 2 bases; bases with no gene match: 6. Germline CDR1 MGHRA, CDR2 YSYEKL. CDR3 sequence (DNA): TGCGCCAGCAGCCAACTAGCGGGGGGTCTCAGCGAGCAGTACGTC. This translates into CASSQLAGGLSEQYV.

The chain links TRBV3-1 (or the pseudogene TRBV3-2) to TRBJ1-5; no reliable D call. The V and J ends lost 3 bases and 0 bases respectively, with 15 bases between them. The CDR3 loop spans 17 amino acids. In germline, CDR1 is LGHDT, CDR2 YNNKEL (reference sequence). CDR3 residues: CASSHGPWSHSNQPQHF. CDR3 nucleotide sequence: TGTGCCAGCAGCCATGGTCCCTGGAGTCATAGCAATCAGCCCCAGCATTTT.

The chain recombines TRBV2 with TRBJ2-5; 8 nucleotides line up with TRBD2. CDR1 is SNHLY, CDR2 FYNNEI, per germline. CDR3 size: 13 residues. Germline trimming cut 6 bases from V and 6 bases from J; bases unmatched to any gene: 6. The CDR3 DNA is TGTGCCAGCAGCGCGAGCGGGGGAAAGACCCAGTACTTC. This encodes CASSASGGKTQYF.

V is TRBV18 and J is TRBJ1-2, with TRBD1 matching 8 bases. Germline V gene lookup returns CDR1 KGHSH and CDR2 LQKENI. The CDR3 loop spans 14 amino acids. The ends lost 5 bases at V and 2 bases at J; junction bases unmatched: 4. The CDR3 DNA is TGTGCCAGCTCATCGGGACAGGTGAACTATGGCTACACCTTC. Amino acid sequence: CASSSGQVNYGYTF.

The rearrangement links TRBV20-1 to TRBJ2-5; TRBD2 matches at 7 bases. The junction had 7 bases not matched to a gene; V was cut back by 3 bases and J by 0 bases. This CDR3 comprises 15 residues. CDR1 DFQATT and CDR2 SNEGSKA come from the germline V gene (reference sequence). The CDR3 bases are TGCAGTGCTAGTGGGGTCCTAGCGGACCAAGAGACCCAGTACTTC. It specifies CSASGVLADQETQYF.

This clone was recorded a few times. Additional DNA sequences in this sample encode the identical CDR3. CDR3 DNA: TGTGCCAGCAGCTTAGCCCCGGGGTCTGGGGCCAACGTCCTGACTTTC. Translated: CASSLAPGSGANVLTF. The chain links TRBV11-2 to TRBJ2-6; D is possibly TRBD2 (5 bases). The CDR3 extends over 16 amino acids. The germline V gene encodes CDR1 SGHAT and CDR2 FQNNGV. Trimming cost V 1 base and J 1 base, with 8 bases left between them.

This chain links TRBV10-3 with TRBJ2-6, with D unresolved. V lost 5 bases and J lost 1, with 3 bases in between. CDR3 length: 13 residues. Germline assignment: CDR1 ENHRY and CDR2 SYGVKD. The CDR3 region has the DNA TGTGCCATCAGTCGTTCTGGGGCCAACGTCCTGACTTTC. Residues: CAISRSGANVLTF.

The CDR3 protein is CASSLTVLGGVNTGELFF. CDR3 in DNA: TGCGCCAGCAGCTTGACAGTCCTTGGGGGGGTTAACACCGGGGAGCTGTTTTTT. The chain links TRBV5-1 to TRBJ2-2; 7 bases fit TRBD2. V was clipped by 1 base and J by 2 bases; unmatched bases: 11. Germline V lookup: CDR1 SGHRS, CDR2 YFSETQ. The CDR3 extends over 18 amino acids.

The rearrangement joins TRBV19 to TRBJ2-5; TRBD1 agrees at 8 bases. CDR1 LNHDA and CDR2 SQIVND come from the germline V gene (reference sequence). The CDR3 extends over 11 amino acids. The ends lost 10 bases at V and 7 bases at J; junction bases unmatched: 5. CDR3 coding DNA: TGTGCCACCAGGGGGCGCGGGACCCAGTACTTC. It codes for CATRGRGTQYF.

This clone was seen a few times. This chain links TRBV24-1 with TRBJ1-1, with TRBD1 matching 8 bases. This CDR3 has 15 amino acids. CDR1 and CDR2 (germline): KGHDR, SFDVKD. The junction had 8 bases not matched to a gene; V was cut back by 4 bases and J by 5 bases. The CDR3 spells CATSDARTGNTEAFF. As DNA, the CDR3 is TGTGCCACCAGTGACGCAAGGACAGGGAATACTGAAGCTTTCTTT.

J is TRBJ2-7 and V is TRBV12-3 or TRBV12-4, with 11 nucleotides matching TRBD1. Trimming took 6 bases from V and 4 from J; bases not matched to a gene: 2. CDR3 length equals 13 residues. The CDR3: CASRGQGDYEQYF. For the CDR3, the DNA is TGTGCCAGCAGGGGACAGGGGGATTACGAGCAGTACTTC.

This chain connects TRBV18 to TRBJ1-2, with a weak D call TRBD1 (6 bases). Germline values: CDR1 KGHSH, CDR2 LQKENI. This CDR3 contains 16 residues. The V end lost 2 bases, the J end lost 0 bases, and 13 bases lay between the germline ends. The CDR3, as DNA: TGTGCCAGCTCACCAGGACAGCTCCTCGCTAACTATGGCTACACCTTC. Protein product: CASSPGQLLANYGYTF.

The chain combines TRBV7-3 with TRBJ2-2; TRBD2 aligns across 10 bases. The CDR3 spans 18 residues. Germline assignment: CDR1 SGHTA and CDR2 FQGTGA. V shed 1 base and J 2 bases; nucleotides not matched to a gene: 7. In DNA form, the CDR3 reads TGTGCCAGCAGCTTAAATAGCGGGGGGTTAGGAAACACCGGGGAGCTGTTTTTT. Its translation: CASSLNSGGLGNTGELFF. Combining the CDR3 with reference TRBV7-3 and TRBJ2-2 gives the whole variable domain GAGVSQTPSNKVTEKGKYVELRCDPISGHTALYWYRQSLGQGPEFLIYFQGTGAADDSGLPNDRFFAVRPEGSVSTLKIQRTERGDSAVYLCASSLNSGGLGNTGELFFGEGSRLTVL.

The chain couples TRBV12-3 or TRBV12-4 to TRBJ2-7; D is undetermined. The CDR3 totals 13 residues. Trimming removed 6 bases at V and 3 bases at J, with 12 bases between. CDR3 sequence reads: CASRVIASYEQYV. The CDR3 nucleotides are TGTGCCAGCAGGGTCATAGCAAGCTACGAGCAGTACGTC.

The chain joins TRBV5-1 to TRBJ2-1, with 14 bases aligning to TRBD2. The trim removed 7 bases at V and 1 base at J, leaving 4 bases unmatched. This CDR3 contains 16 residues. Germline V CDR1 and CDR2: SGHRS, YFSETQ. The CDR3 sequence: CASLRLAGGSYNEQFF. The DNA for the CDR3 is TGCGCCAGCTTGAGACTAGCGGGGGGGTCCTACAATGAGCAGTTCTTC.

The chain couples TRBV5-4 to TRBJ1-1; a weak D match, TRBD1 (5 bases). The CDR3 is 13 amino acids. The germline V and J ends were trimmed by 0 bases and 3 bases, with 6 bases remaining between them. Germline-derived CDR1 and CDR2 are SGHNT and YYREEE (reference sequence). The CDR3 region is CASSLVQDTEAFF. In DNA, the CDR3 is TGTGCCAGCAGCTTGGTACAGGACACTGAAGCTTTCTTT.

The chain employs TRBV5-1 and TRBJ1-1; 8 nucleotides match TRBD1. This CDR3 has 15 residues. Germline CDR1 reads SGHRS; CDR2 reads YFSETQ. Trimming at V came to 3 bases and at J to 4 bases, leaving 8 bases not matched to a gene. The CDR3 coding sequence is TGCGCCAGCAGCTCGGACAGGGCGTTTCCCACTGAAGCTTTCTTT. Translating it yields CASSSDRAFPTEAFF.

The DNA for the CDR3 is TGCGCCAGCAGCATCCTAGCGGGGGGGAAGTCGGCAGATACGCAGTATTTT. Translation gives CASSILAGGKSADTQYF. The chain has TRBV5-1 and TRBJ2-3; 12 bases fit TRBD2. Germline lookup yields CDR1 SGHRS and CDR2 YFSETQ. The CDR3 has 17 amino acids. J lost 4 bases, V lost 4 bases, and 10 bases had no gene match.

V gene TRBV12-2 combines with J gene TRBJ1-1; the table's D gene call, TRBD1, was not cross checked with the DNA. TRBV12-2 represents a pseudogene. The CDR3 sequence is 10 residues long. The CDR3 loop reads CASRFNRAFF. The CDR3, as DNA: TGTGCAAGTCGCTTTAACAGGGCTTTCTTT.

This rearrangement joins TRBV29-1 to TRBJ2-3; 8 nucleotides align to TRBD2. This CDR3 is 16 amino acids long. The V segment lost 1 base and the J segment 4 bases; nucleotides outside the gene matches: 10. Germline V gene sequence: CDR1 SQVTM, CDR2 ANQGSEA. CDR3 bases: TGCAGCGTTGAAGGCGTGAACCTGGGACTAGCAGATACGCAGTATTTT. This codes for CSVEGVNLGLADTQYF.

V and J are TRBV5-1 and TRBJ2-7, with 7 bases matching TRBD1. Germline V gene sequence: CDR1 SGHRS, CDR2 YFSETQ. Trimming removed 7 bases from V and 4 bases from J; junction bases left unmatched: 8. CDR3 length equals 13 residues. This CDR3 reads CASSEGAGYEQYF. CDR3 DNA: TGCGCCAGCTCTGAGGGGGCTGGTTACGAGCAGTACTTC.

The J gene is TRBJ2-3, the V gene TRBV11-1; 7 bases match TRBD2. The CDR3 is made up of 16 amino acids. Losses at the gene ends were 3 bases for V and 5 bases for J; bases not matched to a gene: 11. Germline CDR1 and CDR2: SGHAT and FQDESV (reference sequence). CDR3 protein: CASSFGRRGSLDTQYF. In DNA, the CDR3 is TGTGCCAGCAGCTTCGGGCGGCGGGGGAGTCTAGATACGCAGTATTTT.

As for this clone: Other DNA sequences in the sample encode the same CDR3. V gene TRBV5-1 combines with J gene TRBJ2-5; the D is unclear. The CDR3 contains 18 residues. The V gene's germline CDR1 is SGHRS and CDR2 YFSETQ. Trimming stripped 4 bases from V and 0 bases from J, with 22 bases between. Here the CDR3 reads CASSPLGALRVYQETQYF. CDR3 nucleotides: TGCGCCAGCAGCCCCCTAGGCGCTTTACGGGTGTACCAAGAGACCCAGTACTTC.

This sequence joins TRBV7-2 and TRBJ2-5; 7 bases align to TRBD1. Germline-derived CDR1 and CDR2 are SGHTA and FQGNSA. V trimming: 4 bases; J trimming: 3 bases; junction bases outside the gene matches: 2. The CDR3 runs 13 residues. This CDR3 reads CASSSQGEETQYF. The CDR3 DNA reads as TGTGCCAGCAGCTCTCAGGGGGAAGAGACCCAGTACTTC.

This clone was found a few times. The chain is built from TRBV6-6 and TRBJ2-5; TRBD2 might be the D (6 bases). There are 12 residues in the CDR3. V lost 2 bases, J lost 12 bases, and 13 bases lay in between. From germline, CDR1 is MNHNY and CDR2 SVGAGI (reference sequence). CDR3 in amino acids: CASSYLAGNKYF. For the CDR3, the DNA is TGTGCCAGCAGTTACCTTGCGGGGAATAAGTACTTC.

This clone was picked up a small number of times. The chain couples TRBV7-6 to TRBJ2-7; 9 positions agree with TRBD1. The V gene end was trimmed by 9 bases and the J gene end by 6 bases; junction bases not matched to a gene: 12. The CDR3 has 14 amino acids. CDR1 and CDR2 from the germline V gene are SGHVS and FNYEAQ. DNA of the CDR3: TGTGCCAGAAAGACCCGGGACAGGGCTTCCGAGCAGTACTTC. Protein product: CARKTRDRASEQYF.

The rearrangement joins TRBV19 to TRBJ2-3; TRBD2 agrees at 8 bases. The CDR3 consists of 16 residues. Germline lookup yields CDR1 LNHDA and CDR2 SQIVND (reference sequence). Germline trimming cut 0 bases from V and 5 bases from J; bases unmatched to any gene: 7. The CDR3 is CASSIDRGGAQDTQYF. DNA for the CDR3: TGTGCCAGTAGTATAGATCGGGGGGGGGCCCAAGATACGCAGTATTTT.